A selection of T cell receptor beta chains follows, all from one sample in a study of OX40 agonist ivuxolimab in advanced cancers. Produced via immunoSEQ multiplex PCR; TCRdb's table is partial and in-frame only. Altogether about 58,000 clones are present, 75% to 85% being singletons, with the ten largest covering more than 0.65%. The sequences come from CD4+ or CD8+ T cells sorted from blood, collected in a trial of the OX40 agonist ivuxolimab. These receptors were obtained from an adult with an advanced solid tumor such as melanoma, head and neck, liver or kidney cancer. Each CDR3 is given with its conserved first and last residue. Fields, in order: CDR3 DNA, CDR3 protein, V gene, clone size, D gene, J gene. A D gene is named only where the DNA matches it firmly. Clone size is stated in some rows and not others, as once, few, many or a class when expanded.

TGTGCCATCAGCCCATCGGGACAGGGTAGGAATTCACCCCTCCACTTT | CAISPSGQGRNSPLHF | TRBV10-3 | NA | TRBD1 | TRBJ1-6
TGTGCCAGCAGGGACTCTCGCGGGGAAGCCCGTGATACGCAGTATTTT | CASRDSRGEARDTQYF | TRBV6-6 | NA | NA | TRBJ2-3
TGTGCCAGCAGGCTTAGGCAGGGATACCAAGAGACCCAGTACTTC | CASRLRQGYQETQYF | TRBV2 | NA | NA | TRBJ2-5
TGTGCCAGCACCCTCGCCGGTGGGGACGAGCAGTACTTT | CASTLAGGDEQYF | TRBV28 | NA | NA | TRBJ2-7
TGTGCCAGCAGGAGGGGGGCGACTGGCCCCGCAAGTGTTCATTCACCCCTCCACTTT | CASRRGATGPASVHSPLHF | TRBV2 | few | NA | TRBJ1-6
TGTGCCAGTGGGCCGGGACAGGGCGTTGAAAAACTGTTTTTT | CASGPGQGVEKLFF | TRBV19 | once | TRBD1 | TRBJ1-4
TGTGCCAGCAGCAAAGACCGGGGAGCCAAAAACATTCAGTACTTC | CASSKDRGAKNIQYF | TRBV21-1 | NA | NA | TRBJ2-4
TGCGCCAGCAGAGGGACAGGGGTCGACAAAAACATTCAGTACTTC | CASRGTGVDKNIQYF | TRBV5-1 | NA | TRBD1 | TRBJ2-4
TGTGCCAGCAGTGAAGATTCCGGGACCACTTATGGCTACACCTTC | CASSEDSGTTYGYTF | TRBV6-1 | few | NA | TRBJ1-2
TGTGCCAGCAGCCCCAGAGGCGGGCTGGTCGAGCAGTACTTC | CASSPRGGLVEQYF | TRBV4-2 | NA | NA | TRBJ2-7